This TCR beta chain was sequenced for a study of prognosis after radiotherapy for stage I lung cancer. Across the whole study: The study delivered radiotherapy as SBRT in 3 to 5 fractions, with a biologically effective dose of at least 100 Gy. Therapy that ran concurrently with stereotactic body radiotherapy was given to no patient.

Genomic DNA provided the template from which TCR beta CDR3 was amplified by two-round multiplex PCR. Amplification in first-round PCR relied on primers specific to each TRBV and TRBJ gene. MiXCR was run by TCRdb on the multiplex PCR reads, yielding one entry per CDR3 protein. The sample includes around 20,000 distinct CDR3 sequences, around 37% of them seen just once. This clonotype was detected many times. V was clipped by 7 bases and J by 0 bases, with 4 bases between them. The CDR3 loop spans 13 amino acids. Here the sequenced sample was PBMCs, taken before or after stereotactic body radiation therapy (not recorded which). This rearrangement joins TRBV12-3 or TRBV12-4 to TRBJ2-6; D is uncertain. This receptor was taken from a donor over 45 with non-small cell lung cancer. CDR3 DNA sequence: TGTGCCAGCACCCTCTCTGGGGCCAACGTCCTGACTTTC. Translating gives CASTLSGANVLTF.